This TCR beta chain was documented in a study of graft-versus-host responses after intestinal transplantation. Study context: Each transplant was multivisceral, liver-intestinal, or isolated intestinal. All recipients were given anti-thymocyte globulin induction, and tacrolimus and steroids were then administered for around three years. Overall study results and limits: Maximum circulating GvH clone levels tracked with early post-transplant HvG decreases. Allografts of patients with graft-donor T cell macrochimerism showed high graft-versus-host to host-versus-graft clone ratios.

This clone appeared once. What it binds is unknown. TCRdb keeps only in-frame clones here, not all; method: immunoSEQ multiplex PCR. The profile shows around 110,000 clones, approximately 90% of them singletons. The CDR3 runs 15 residues. The V end lost 3 bases, the J end lost 3 bases, and 12 bases lay between the germline ends. CDR1 is KGHSH, CDR2 LQKENI, per germline. The TCR originated in a human donor who received an intestinal transplant. This material consisted of unstimulated CD4+ T cells sorted from spleen or lymph node cells, taken before intestinal transplant. The rearrangement uses TRBV18 and TRBJ1-5, with unresolved D. CDR3 residues: CASSPLPTVNQPQHF. CDR3 DNA: TGTGCCAGCTCACCGCTACCCACAGTCAATCAGCCCCAGCATTTT.